A selection of T cell receptor beta chains follows, all from one sample in a study of blood T cell repertoires in COVID-19. Method: immunoSEQ multiplex PCR; TCRdb's copy keeps in-frame clones and lacks some. Of about 150,000 clones listed, 84% are singletons. The sequenced sample was peripheral blood. The receptors shown here come from a woman aged 50 to 65 with acute or convalescent COVID-19. Each CDR3 is given with its conserved first and last residue. Fields, in order: clone size, CDR3 length, V gene, CDR3 protein. Some rows have no size entry. The others give once, few or many, or a class for an expanded clone.

abundance: -
len: 13
v_gene: TRBV28
CDR3aa: CATTRVINQPQHF

abundance: -
len: 17
v_gene: TRBV6-6
CDR3aa: CASSLSGTSGRSYEQYF

abundance: -
len: 11
v_gene: TRBV6-5
CDR3aa: CASTDRGLEFF

abundance: few
len: 16
v_gene: TRBV6-5
CDR3aa: CASSYSGAGKHTEAFF

abundance: few
len: 16
v_gene: TRBV9
CDR3aa: CASSLGAAGGHNEQFF

abundance: -
len: 15
v_gene: TRBV5-4
CDR3aa: CASSLPGNSGNTIYF

abundance: -
len: 14
v_gene: TRBV5-1
CDR3aa: CASSPGTGNTEAFF

abundance: -
len: 13
v_gene: TRBV11-2
CDR3aa: CASSLANNQPQHF

abundance: -
len: 14
v_gene: TRBV10-3
CDR3aa: CAASGTENTGELFF

abundance: -
len: 14
v_gene: TRBV5-1
CDR3aa: CASSLGTGAYEQYF

abundance: -
len: 14
v_gene: TRBV28
CDR3aa: CASSSMGGGYGYTF

abundance: -
len: 15
v_gene: TRBV30
CDR3aa: CAWVMTGTGHEKLFF